These 12 T cell receptor beta chains were all obtained from the same sample, sequenced in a study of blood T cell repertoires in COVID-19. Libraries were prepared by immunoSEQ multiplex PCR; TCRdb keeps only in-frame clonotypes and omits some of them. The top ten hold roughly 1.3% of the sample, which has roughly 200,000 clones, 83% seen once. The specimen sequenced was peripheral blood. These receptors originate from a woman aged 25 to 39 with COVID-19, enrolled during active disease.

The rearrangement joins TRBV7-9 to TRBJ2-3; D not resolved. Germline loops: CDR1 SEHNR, CDR2 FQNEAQ (reference sequence). The CDR3 runs 12 residues. Trimming took 5 bases from V and 5 from J, leaving 8 bases between them. The CDR3 coding sequence is TGTGCCAGCAGCCGAGGCCAAGATACGCAGTATTTT. Protein product: CASSRGQDTQYF. The full variable domain, rest sourced from reference TRBV7-9 and TRBJ2-3, is DTGVSQNPRHKITKRGQNVTFRCDPISEHNRLYWYRQTLGQGPEFLTYFQNEAQLEKSRLLSDRFSAERPKGSFSTLEIQRTEQGDSAMYLCASSRGQDTQYFGPGTRLTVL.

This clone has more than one count but fewer than ten. This chain uses TRBV6-1 with TRBJ2-1; TRBD1 agrees at 7 bases. Germline-derived CDR1 and CDR2 are MNHNS and SASEGT. This CDR3 spans 17 amino acids. The V gene end was trimmed by 2 bases and the J gene end by 2 bases; junction bases not matched to a gene: 9. The CDR3 nucleotides are TGTGCCAGCAGTGAAACAACAGGGGTCAACGCCTACAATGAGCAGTTCTTC. This gives the protein CASSETTGVNAYNEQFF.

The chain uses TRBV9 and TRBJ1-4, with TRBD1 matching 7 bases. V lost 0 bases and J lost 8; bases outside the gene matches: 7. The CDR3 runs 15 residues. Germline-derived CDR1 and CDR2 are SGDLS and YYNGEE. CDR3 protein: CASSVGGGTVEKLFF. CDR3 sequence (DNA): TGTGCCAGCAGCGTAGGGGGTGGGACAGTGGAAAAACTGTTTTTT.

The chain uses TRBV12-3 or TRBV12-4 and TRBJ2-5, with a weak D call TRBD1 (6 bases). V shed 2 bases and J shed 7 bases, with 11 bases lying between them. CDR3 size: 13 residues. CDR3 region: CASSLLTGRTQYF. DNA of the CDR3: TGTGCCAGCAGTTTATTAACAGGGCGGACCCAGTACTTC.

This chain uses TRBV3-1 (or the pseudogene TRBV3-2) with TRBJ2-1; 9 nucleotides line up with TRBD2. Germline lookup yields CDR1 LGHDT and CDR2 YNNKEL (reference sequence). This CDR3 is built from 16 residues. J gave up 7 bases and V 0 bases, and 7 bases lay outside the gene matches. The CDR3 DNA reads TGTGCCAGCAGCCAAGAGGTAGCGGGAGCCCGGAATGAGCAGTTCTTC. Amino acids: CASSQEVAGARNEQFF.

V is TRBV6-2 or TRBV6-3 and J is TRBJ2-1; the match to TRBD2 covers 12 bases. This CDR3 is built from 17 residues. CDR1 is MNHEY and CDR2 is SVGEGT in the germline V gene. V trimming: 4 bases; J trimming: 6 bases; junction bases outside the gene matches: 10. The CDR3 loop reads CASSSFAGLAGLNEQFF. DNA of the CDR3: TGTGCCAGCAGTTCCTTCGCTGGACTAGCGGGACTCAATGAGCAGTTCTTC.

This sequence joins TRBV7-2 and TRBJ2-5, with 11 bases lining up with TRBD2. V was pared by 6 bases and J by 4 bases, with 10 bases of the junction left unmatched. The CDR3 is 16 amino acids. CDR1 SGHTA and CDR2 FQGNSA come from the germline V gene. The CDR3 loop is CASSLGSGGAVETQYF. The CDR3 DNA sequence: TGTGCCAGCAGTCTAGGTAGCGGGGGGGCCGTAGAGACCCAGTACTTC.

The chain has TRBV14 and TRBJ2-3; 14 positions match TRBD2. Germline-derived CDR1 and CDR2 are SGHDN and FVKESK. Trimming removed 2 bases from V and 6 bases from J; junction bases left unmatched: 7. The CDR3 totals 17 residues. In DNA, the CDR3 is TGTGCCAGCAGCCAACCCAGGACTAGCGGGGGGCGGGATACGCAGTATTTT. Translated: CASSQPRTSGGRDTQYF.

This clone appeared once. The chain links TRBV28 to TRBJ1-5, with 7 bases aligning to TRBD1. The CDR3 contains 15 residues. J was trimmed by 2 bases and V by 6 bases; bases with no gene match: 7. CDR1 is MDHEN and CDR2 is SYDVKM in the germline V gene. CDR3 DNA: TGTGCCAGCAGCACCTTACAGGGGCGCAATCAGCCCCAGCATTTT. This sequence encodes CASSTLQGRNQPQHF. The full variable domain, its missing parts supplied by reference TRBV28 and TRBJ1-5, is DVKVTQSSRYLVKRTGEKVFLECVQDMDHENMFWYRQDPGLGLRLIYFSYDVKMKEKGDIPEGYSVSREKKERFSLILESASTNQTSMYLCASSTLQGRNQPQHFGDGTRLSIL.

The chain combines TRBV4-1 with TRBJ1-2; the D gene is possibly TRBD1 (6 bases). The V gene lost 3 bases and the J gene lost 8 bases, with 16 bases spanning the gap. Germline V gene sequence: CDR1 MGHRA, CDR2 YSYEKL. The CDR3 has 14 residues. CDR3 DNA: TGCGCCAGCAGCCATCCTTCGACAGGCTCCGGCTACACCTTC. Amino acid sequence: CASSHPSTGSGYTF.

The chain couples TRBV15 to TRBJ2-5, with 7 bases aligning to TRBD1. Germline lookup yields CDR1 LNHNV and CDR2 YYDKDF (reference sequence). Trimming took 4 bases from V and 3 from J; bases not matched to a gene: 2. The CDR3 spans 13 residues. The CDR3 nucleotides read TGTGCCACCAGCAAAGGGACAGAAGAGACCCAGTACTTC. It translates to CATSKGTEETQYF.

This clone is a singleton in its sample. V and J are TRBV5-4 and TRBJ1-4; 10 bases line up with TRBD1. Germline V CDR1 and CDR2: SGHNT, YYREEE (reference sequence). The CDR3 is 14 residues long. The V and J ends lost 3 bases and 7 bases, in that order; junction bases with no gene match: 3. The CDR3 sequence: CASSWTGGVEKLFF. CDR3 nucleotides: TGTGCCAGCAGCTGGACAGGGGGAGTTGAAAAACTGTTTTTT. Complete variable domain (other parts from reference TRBV5-4 and TRBJ1-4): ETGVTQSPTHLIKTRGQQVTLRCSSQSGHNTVSWYQQALGQGPQFIFQYYREEENGRGNFPPRFSGLQFPNYSSELNVNALELDDSALYLCASSWTGGVEKLFFGSGTQLSVL.